These T cell receptor beta chains were read from a single sample in a study of blood T cell repertoires in COVID-19. Assay used: immunoSEQ multiplex PCR; TCRdb lists only in-frame clones, some missing. The sample yields under 400,000 clones, roughly 87% seen once. Sequenced input: peripheral blood. The receptors stem from an older woman with COVID-19, enrolled during active disease. The CDR3 runs from the conserved cysteine through the conserved F or W. The D gene is left open where the match is weak. Expanded clones are given a class, and other clones once, few, many or no size at all.

j_call	d_call	v_call	cdr3_length	clone_size	cdr3_aa	cdr3_nt
TRBJ2-5	NA	TRBV6-5	15	NA	CATSALGAVGKTQYF	TGTGCCACCTCGGCGTTGGGGGCCGTTGGGAAGACCCAGTACTTC
TRBJ1-1	NA	TRBV19	16	NA	CASSTWASNKNTEAFF	TGTGCCAGTAGTACGTGGGCAAGCAATAAGAACACTGAAGCTTTCTTT
TRBJ2-2	TRBD1	TRBV7-6	16	NA	CASSYLFQGDTGELFF	TGTGCCAGCAGCTACCTTTTCCAGGGGGACACCGGGGAGCTGTTTTTT
TRBJ2-7	NA	TRBV10-2	14	NA	CASLRGIPSYEQYF	TGCGCCAGCCTAAGGGGAATTCCTAGCTACGAGCAGTACTTC
TRBJ2-3	NA	TRBV18	16	NA	CASSPPQGKSTDTQYF	TGTGCCAGCTCACCACCTCAGGGGAAAAGCACAGATACGCAGTATTTT
TRBJ1-2	TRBD1	TRBV27	15	NA	CASRSWGTEKSGYTF	TGTGCCAGCAGATCCTGGGGGACAGAAAAAAGTGGCTACACCTTC
TRBJ2-5	NA	TRBV11-1	14	NA	CASSLPQGRETQYF	TGTGCCAGCAGCTTACCACAGGGGAGGGAGACCCAGTACTTC
TRBJ2-5	TRBD2	TRBV3-1/TRBV3-2	18	NA	CASSHPRRPSGFQETQYF	TGTGCCAGCAGCCACCCGAGGAGGCCTAGCGGGTTTCAAGAGACCCAGTACTTC
TRBJ1-1	TRBD1	TRBV18	15	NA	CASSPLDRGNTEAFF	TGTGCCAGCTCACCACTCGACAGGGGGAACACTGAAGCTTTCTTT
TRBJ1-3	TRBD1	TRBV11-2	15	NA	CASSAGGSSGNTIYF	TGTGCCAGCAGCGCAGGGGGCTCCTCTGGAAACACCATATATTTT
TRBJ2-7	NA	TRBV5-5	14	NA	CASSFGRGIYEQYF	TGTGCCAGCAGCTTCGGCAGGGGAATCTACGAGCAGTACTTC
TRBJ2-4	NA	TRBV7-3	16	NA	CASSLGGFSAKNIQYF	TGTGCCAGCAGCCTGGGGGGATTTAGCGCCAAAAACATTCAGTACTTC
TRBJ2-7	NA	TRBV3-1/TRBV3-2	16	once	CASSHGGTQGLGEQYF	TGTGCCAGCAGCCATGGCGGGACTCAGGGTTTAGGCGAGCAGTACTTC
TRBJ1-1	NA	TRBV24-1	18	NA	CATSDSSRVIDDGTEAFF	TGTGCCACCAGTGATTCTTCCAGGGTAATCGACGACGGAACTGAAGCTTTCTTT
TRBJ2-1	TRBD2	TRBV5-1	16	NA	CASSLGTSGGYNEQFF	TGCGCCAGCAGCTTAGGGACTAGCGGGGGGTACAATGAGCAGTTCTTC
TRBJ1-6	NA	TRBV19	16	NA	CASMGGSGAPNSPLHF	TGTGCCAGTATGGGGGGGTCTGGGGCCCCTAATTCACCCCTCCACTTT
TRBJ2-3	TRBD1	TRBV6-5	13	NA	CASRHTGGDTQYF	TGTGCCAGCAGGCACACAGGGGGGGATACGCAGTATTTT
TRBJ1-1	NA	TRBV7-3	13	NA	CASSRNRDTEAFF	TGTGCCAGCAGCCGTAACAGGGACACTGAAGCTTTCTTT
TRBJ2-7	TRBD1	TRBV11-1	16	NA	CASSLARDRIAYEQYF	TGTGCCAGCAGCTTAGCAAGGGACAGGATCGCCTACGAGCAGTACTTC
TRBJ2-7	TRBD2	TRBV3-1/TRBV3-2	15	NA	CASSQGTSASYEQYF	TGTGCCAGCAGCCAAGGGACTAGCGCATCCTACGAGCAGTACTTC
TRBJ2-3	NA	TRBV19	13	NA	CASSIGSGDTQYF	TGTGCCAGTAGTATCGGGTCCGGAGATACGCAGTATTTT
TRBJ1-2	TRBD1	TRBV5-6	15	NA	CASTPTGAAAYGYTF	TGTGCCAGCACCCCAACAGGGGCCGCGGCCTATGGCTACACCTTC
TRBJ2-3	TRBD2	TRBV9	17	NA	CASSVGVLTGGLDTQYF	TGTGCCAGCAGCGTAGGAGTGTTGACGGGGGGGTTGGATACGCAGTATTTT
TRBJ1-3	NA	TRBV20-1	11	NA	CSARSGNTIYF	TGCAGTGCTCGCAGTGGAAACACCATATATTTT
TRBJ1-1	NA	TRBV19	13	NA	CASIGQLNTEAFF	TGTGCCAGTATAGGACAGTTGAACACTGAAGCTTTCTTT
TRBJ1-1	TRBD1	TRBV6-5	14	once	CASRGTGRNAEAFF	TGTGCCAGCAGAGGGACAGGACGGAATGCTGAAGCTTTCTTT
TRBJ2-2	NA	TRBV11-2	16	NA	CASSLKGGLSTGELFF	TGTGCCAGCAGCTTAAAGGGAGGACTCAGCACCGGGGAGCTGTTTTTT
TRBJ1-3	NA	TRBV18	12	NA	CASFQSGNTIYF	TGTGCCAGCTTCCAGTCTGGAAACACCATATATTTT
TRBJ2-7	NA	TRBV5-5	16	NA	CASSSPAVRGSYEQYF	TGTGCCAGCAGCTCACCTGCAGTGCGGGGCTCCTACGAGCAGTACTTC
TRBJ1-4	TRBD1	TRBV28	14	NA	CASRAGQGALKLFF	TGTGCCAGCAGGGCGGGACAGGGGGCGCTTAAACTGTTTTTT
TRBJ2-1	TRBD2	TRBV5-4	19	NA	CASSSLGAGGHSPYNEQFF	TGTGCCAGCAGCTCCCTCGGGGCGGGGGGGCATTCTCCCTACAATGAGCAGTTCTTC